This T cell receptor (beta chain) was sequenced during a study of OX40 agonist ivuxolimab in advanced cancers. Study information: Every 2 weeks, ivuxolimab was infused into the patients intravenously at between 0.01 and 10 mg/kg.

Study-wide results and limits: With doses of 0.1 to 3.0 mg/kg, CD4+ and CD8+ blood T cells had undergone clonal expansion by week 6. CD8+ T cells were the subset that, on average, had more expanded clones than CD4+. Expanded peripheral T cells had an undetermined antigen specificity.

To note about this clone: Its antigen is as yet unknown.

Sequencing was performed with immunoSEQ multiplex PCR; in TCRdb, only in-frame clones are kept and a portion is missing. The repertoire holds around 76,000 clones, with 85% as singletons. Germline CDR1 is MNHEY and CDR2 is SMNVEV (reference sequence). The CDR3 is 16 residues long. Trimming removed 7 bases at V and 1 base at J, with 18 bases between. The starting material was CD4+ or CD8+ T cells sorted from blood, obtained in a trial of the OX40 agonist ivuxolimab. This sequence was found in an adult with an advanced solid tumor such as melanoma, head and neck, liver or kidney cancer. V is TRBV27 and J is TRBJ2-3; weak D call: TRBD1 (6 bases). CDR3 sequence reads: CASTLSGVLGTDTQYF. CDR3 nucleotides: TGTGCCAGCACTTTGTCAGGGGTCCTCGGCACAGATACGCAGTATTTT.